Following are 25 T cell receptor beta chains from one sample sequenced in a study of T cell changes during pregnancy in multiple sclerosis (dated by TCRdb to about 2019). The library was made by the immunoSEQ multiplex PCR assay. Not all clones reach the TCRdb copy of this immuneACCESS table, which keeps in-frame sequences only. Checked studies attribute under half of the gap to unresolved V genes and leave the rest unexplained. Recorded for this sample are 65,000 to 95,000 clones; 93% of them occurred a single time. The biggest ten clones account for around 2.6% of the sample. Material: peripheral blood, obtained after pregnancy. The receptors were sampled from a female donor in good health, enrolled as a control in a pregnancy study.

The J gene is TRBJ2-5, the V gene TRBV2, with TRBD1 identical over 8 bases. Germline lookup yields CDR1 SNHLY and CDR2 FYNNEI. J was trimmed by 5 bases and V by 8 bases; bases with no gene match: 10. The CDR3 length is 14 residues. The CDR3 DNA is TGTGCCAGCGGAACGGACAGGGTCAGCGAGACCCAGTACTTC. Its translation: CASGTDRVSETQYF. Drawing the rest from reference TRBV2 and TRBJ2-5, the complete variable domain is EPEVTQTPSHQVTQMGQEVILRCVPISNHLYFYWYRQILGQKVEFLVSFYNNEISEKSEIFDDQFSVERPDGSNFTLKIRSTKLEDSAMYFCASGTDRVSETQYFGPGTRLLVL.

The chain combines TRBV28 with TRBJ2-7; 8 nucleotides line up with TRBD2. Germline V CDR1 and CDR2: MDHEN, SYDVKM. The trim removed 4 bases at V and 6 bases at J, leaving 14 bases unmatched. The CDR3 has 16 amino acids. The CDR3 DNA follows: TGTGCCAGCAGTTCTCCTCCTACTGGACTAGCTGGCGAGCAGTACTTC. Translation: CASSSPPTGLAGEQYF.

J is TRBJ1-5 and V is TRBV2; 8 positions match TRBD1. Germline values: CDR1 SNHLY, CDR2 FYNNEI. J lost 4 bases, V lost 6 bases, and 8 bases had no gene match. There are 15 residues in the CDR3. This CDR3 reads CASRPDRGDNQPQHF. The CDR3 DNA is TGTGCCAGCAGACCCGACAGGGGCGATAATCAGCCCCAGCATTTT.

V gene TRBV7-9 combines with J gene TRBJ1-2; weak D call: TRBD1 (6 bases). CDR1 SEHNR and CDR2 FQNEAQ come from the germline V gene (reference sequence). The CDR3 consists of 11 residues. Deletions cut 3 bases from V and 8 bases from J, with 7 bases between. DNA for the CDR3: TGTGCCAGCAGCTTGACAGGAGGCTACACCTTC. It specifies CASSLTGGYTF.

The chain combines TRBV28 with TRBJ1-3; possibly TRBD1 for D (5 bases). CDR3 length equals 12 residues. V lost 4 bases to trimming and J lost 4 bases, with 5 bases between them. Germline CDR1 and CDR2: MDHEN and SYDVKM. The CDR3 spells CASSSGGNTIYF. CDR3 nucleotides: TGTGCCAGCAGTTCAGGGGGAAACACCATATATTTT.

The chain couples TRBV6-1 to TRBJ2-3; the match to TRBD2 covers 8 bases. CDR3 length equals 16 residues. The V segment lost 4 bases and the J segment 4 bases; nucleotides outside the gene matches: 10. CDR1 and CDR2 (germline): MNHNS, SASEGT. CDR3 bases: TGTGCCAGCAGTGCCAACTCGGCGGGGGGACCAGATACGCAGTATTTT. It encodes CASSANSAGGPDTQYF.

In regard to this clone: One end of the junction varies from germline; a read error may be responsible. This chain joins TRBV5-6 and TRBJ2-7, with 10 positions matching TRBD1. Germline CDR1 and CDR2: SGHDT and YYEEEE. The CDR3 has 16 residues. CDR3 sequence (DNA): TGTGCCAGCAGCTTGAACACTGGGACAGGGGAATTATCATTGCACTTC. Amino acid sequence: CASSLNTGTGELSLHF.

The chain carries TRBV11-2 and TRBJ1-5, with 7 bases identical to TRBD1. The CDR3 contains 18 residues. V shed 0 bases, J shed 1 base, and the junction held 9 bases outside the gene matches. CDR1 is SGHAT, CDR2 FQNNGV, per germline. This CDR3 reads CASSLDALTGRSNQPQHF. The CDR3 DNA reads TGTGCCAGCAGCTTAGACGCCCTGACAGGGAGGAGCAATCAGCCCCAGCATTTT. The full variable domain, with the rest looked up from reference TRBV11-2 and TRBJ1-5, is EAGVAQSPRYKIIEKRQSVAFWCNPISGHATLYWYQQILGQGPKLLIQFQNNGVVDDSQLPKDRFSAERLKGVDSTLKIQPAKLEDSAVYLCASSLDALTGRSNQPQHFGDGTRLSIL.

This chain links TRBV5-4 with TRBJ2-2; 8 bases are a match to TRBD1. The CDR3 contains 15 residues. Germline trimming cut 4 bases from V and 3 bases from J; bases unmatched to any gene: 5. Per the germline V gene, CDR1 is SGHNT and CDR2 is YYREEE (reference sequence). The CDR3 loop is CASSPDREYTGELFF. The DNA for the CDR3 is TGTGCCAGCAGCCCGGACAGGGAGTACACCGGGGAGCTGTTTTTT.

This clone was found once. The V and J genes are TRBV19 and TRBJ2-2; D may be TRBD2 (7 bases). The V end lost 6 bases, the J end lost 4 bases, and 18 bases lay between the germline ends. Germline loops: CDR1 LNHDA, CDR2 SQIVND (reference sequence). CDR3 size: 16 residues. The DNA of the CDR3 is TGTGCCAGTAGCAATTGGGGGGGGGCCTTCACCGGGGAGCTGTTTTTT. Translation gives CASSNWGGAFTGELFF. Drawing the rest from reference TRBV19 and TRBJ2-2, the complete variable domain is DGGITQSPKYLFRKEGQNVTLSCEQNLNHDAMYWYRQDPGQGLRLIYYSQIVNDFQKGDIAEGYSVSREKKESFPLTVTSAQKNPTAFYLCASSNWGGAFTGELFFGEGSRLTVL.

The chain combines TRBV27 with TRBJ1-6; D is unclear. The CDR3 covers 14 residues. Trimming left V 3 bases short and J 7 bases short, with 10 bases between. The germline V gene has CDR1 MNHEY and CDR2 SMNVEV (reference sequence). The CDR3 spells CASSFRRPNSPLHF. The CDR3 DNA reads TGTGCCAGCAGTTTCCGGCGGCCGAATTCACCCCTCCACTTT.

The DNA for the CDR3 is TGCGCCAGCAGCGGAGGACAGCGGAACACTGAAGCTTTCTTT. Translation gives CASSGGQRNTEAFF. J is TRBJ1-1 and V is TRBV5-1; possible D gene TRBD1, 6 bases. This CDR3 is 14 amino acids long. V gave up 4 bases and J gave up 1 base, with 11 bases separating them. Germline values: CDR1 SGHRS, CDR2 YFSETQ.

CDR3: CASSHRWEQYF. The CDR3 nucleotides read TGTGCCAGCAGTCACCGGTGGGAGCAGTACTTC. The chain has TRBV25-1 and TRBJ2-5; the D gene is possibly TRBD2 (5 bases). V shed 5 bases and J shed 11 bases, with 12 bases lying between them. Germline CDR1 is MGHDK and CDR2 is SYGVNS. The CDR3 has 11 residues.

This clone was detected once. In DNA, the CDR3 is TGTGCCAGCAGCTTAGAGTGGGGCCCCGTCCAGACCCAGTACTTC. This translates into CASSLEWGPVQTQYF. The chain links TRBV7-2 to TRBJ2-5; a possible D gene is TRBD1 (5 bases). V lost 1 base, J lost 6 bases, and 15 bases lay in between. This CDR3 is built from 15 residues. The germline gives CDR1 SGHTA, CDR2 FQGNSA.

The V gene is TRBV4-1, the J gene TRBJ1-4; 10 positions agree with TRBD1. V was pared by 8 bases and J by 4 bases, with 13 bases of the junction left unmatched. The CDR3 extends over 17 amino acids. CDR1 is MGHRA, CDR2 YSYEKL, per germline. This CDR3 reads CASRPGQGLVNNEKLFF. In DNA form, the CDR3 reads TGCGCCAGCCGACCGGGACAGGGGCTCGTTAATAATGAAAAACTGTTTTTT.

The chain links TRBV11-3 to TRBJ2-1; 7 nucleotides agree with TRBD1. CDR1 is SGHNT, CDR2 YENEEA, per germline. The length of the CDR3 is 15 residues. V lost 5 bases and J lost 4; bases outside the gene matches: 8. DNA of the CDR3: TGTGCCAGCAGCCCCACCGGGACAGAGTACAATGAGCAGTTCTTC. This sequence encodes CASSPTGTEYNEQFF. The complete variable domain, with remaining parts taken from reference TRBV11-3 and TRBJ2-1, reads EAGVVQSPRYKIIEKKQPVAFWCNPISGHNTLYWYLQNLGQGPELLIRYENEEAVDDSQLPKDRFSAERLKGVDSTLKIQPAELGDSAVYLCASSPTGTEYNEQFFGPGTRLTVL.

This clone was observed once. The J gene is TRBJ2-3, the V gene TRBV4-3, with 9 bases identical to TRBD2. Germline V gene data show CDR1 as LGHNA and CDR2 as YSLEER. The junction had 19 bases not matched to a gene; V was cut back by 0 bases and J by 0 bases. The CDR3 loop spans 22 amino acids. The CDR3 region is CASSQDQPYSSGRSLSTDTQYF. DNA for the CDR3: TGCGCCAGCAGCCAAGATCAACCCTACTCAAGCGGGAGGTCGCTAAGCACAGATACGCAGTATTTT.

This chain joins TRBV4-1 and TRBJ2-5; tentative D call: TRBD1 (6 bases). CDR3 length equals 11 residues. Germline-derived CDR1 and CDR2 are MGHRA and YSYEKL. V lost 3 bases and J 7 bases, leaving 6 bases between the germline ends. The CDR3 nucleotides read TGCGCCAGCAGCCACAGGGGGACCCAGTACTTC. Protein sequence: CASSHRGTQYF.

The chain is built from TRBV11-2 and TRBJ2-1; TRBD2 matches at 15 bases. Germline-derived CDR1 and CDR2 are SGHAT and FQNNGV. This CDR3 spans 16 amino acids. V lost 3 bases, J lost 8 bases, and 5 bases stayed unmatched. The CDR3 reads CASSLGLAGGGYEQFF. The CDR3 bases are TGTGCCAGCAGCTTGGGACTAGCGGGAGGTGGTTATGAGCAGTTCTTC.

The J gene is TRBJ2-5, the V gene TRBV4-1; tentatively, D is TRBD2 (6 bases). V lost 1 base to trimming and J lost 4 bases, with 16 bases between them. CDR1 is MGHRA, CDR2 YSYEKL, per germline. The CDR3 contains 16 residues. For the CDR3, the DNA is TGCGCCAGCAGCCAAGGGAACGCGGGGAGAGGAGAGACCCAGTACTTC. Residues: CASSQGNAGRGETQYF.

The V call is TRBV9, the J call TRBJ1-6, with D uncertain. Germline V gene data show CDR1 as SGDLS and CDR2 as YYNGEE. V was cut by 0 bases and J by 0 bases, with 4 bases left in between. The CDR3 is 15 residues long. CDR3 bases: TGTGCCAGCAGCGTAGGTAGCTCCTATAATTCACCCCTCCACTTT. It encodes CASSVGSSYNSPLHF. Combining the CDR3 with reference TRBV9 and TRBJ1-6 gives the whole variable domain DSGVTQTPKHLITATGQRVTLRCSPRSGDLSVYWYQQSLDQGLQFLIQYYNGEERAKGNILERFSAQQFPDLHSELNLSSLELGDSALYFCASSVGSSYNSPLHFGNGTRLTVT.

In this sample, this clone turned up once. CDR3 sequence reads: CASSPGLAFSNEQFF. The CDR3 nucleotides are TGTGCCAGCAGTCCGGGACTAGCGTTTTCCAATGAGCAGTTCTTC. The chain combines TRBV27 with TRBJ2-1, with 10 nucleotides matching TRBD2. The CDR3 has 15 amino acids. With V trimmed by 5 bases and J by 6 bases, 7 bases remained unmatched. CDR1 is MNHEY, CDR2 SMNVEV, per germline (reference sequence).

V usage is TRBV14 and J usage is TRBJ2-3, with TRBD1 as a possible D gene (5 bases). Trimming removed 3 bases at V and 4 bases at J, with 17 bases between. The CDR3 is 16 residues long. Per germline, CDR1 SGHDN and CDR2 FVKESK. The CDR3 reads CASSQGPLYSADTQYF. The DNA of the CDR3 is TGTGCCAGCAGCCAGGGGCCCCTTTACAGCGCAGATACGCAGTATTTT.

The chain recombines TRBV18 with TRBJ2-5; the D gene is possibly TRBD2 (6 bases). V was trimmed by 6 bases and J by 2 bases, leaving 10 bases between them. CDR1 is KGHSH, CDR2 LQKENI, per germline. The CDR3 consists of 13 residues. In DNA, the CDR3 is TGTGCCAGCTCCGGTAGCGGACAAGAGACCCAGTACTTC. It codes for CASSGSGQETQYF. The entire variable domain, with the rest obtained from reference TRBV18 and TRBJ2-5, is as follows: NAGVMQNPRHLVRRRGQEARLRCSPMKGHSHVYWYRQLPEEGLKFMVYLQKENIIDESGMPKERFSAEFPKEGPSILRIQQVVRGDSAAYFCASSGSGQETQYFGPGTRLLVL.

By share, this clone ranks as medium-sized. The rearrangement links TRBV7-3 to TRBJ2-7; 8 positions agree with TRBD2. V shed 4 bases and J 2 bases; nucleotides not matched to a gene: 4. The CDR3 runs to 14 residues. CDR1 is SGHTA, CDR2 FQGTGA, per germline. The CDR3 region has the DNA TGTGCCAGCAGCTCGGGGGGGCTTCCCTACGAGCAGTACTTC. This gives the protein CASSSGGLPYEQYF.